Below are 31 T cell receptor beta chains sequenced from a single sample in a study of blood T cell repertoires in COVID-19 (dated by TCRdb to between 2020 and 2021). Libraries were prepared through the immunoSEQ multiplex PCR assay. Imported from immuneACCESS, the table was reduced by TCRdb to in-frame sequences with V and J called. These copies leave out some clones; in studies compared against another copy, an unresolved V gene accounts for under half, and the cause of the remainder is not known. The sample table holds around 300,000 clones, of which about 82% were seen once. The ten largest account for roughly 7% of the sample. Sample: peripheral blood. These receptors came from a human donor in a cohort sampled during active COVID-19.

The CDR3 region has the DNA TGTGCCAGCTCACCGCGGTGCTGCACAGATACGCAGTATTTT. This encodes CASSPRCCTDTQYF. The chain has TRBV18 and TRBJ2-3; D gene ambiguous. The CDR3 totals 14 residues. V lost 3 bases, J lost 1 base, and 8 bases lay in between. Germline CDR1 and CDR2: KGHSH and LQKENI.

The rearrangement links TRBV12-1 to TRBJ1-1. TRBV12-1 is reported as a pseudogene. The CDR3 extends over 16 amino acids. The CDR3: CASSFEGRGFDTEAFF. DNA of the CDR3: TGTGCCAGCAGCTTTGAGGGGCGGGGGTTCGACACTGAAGCTTTCTTT.

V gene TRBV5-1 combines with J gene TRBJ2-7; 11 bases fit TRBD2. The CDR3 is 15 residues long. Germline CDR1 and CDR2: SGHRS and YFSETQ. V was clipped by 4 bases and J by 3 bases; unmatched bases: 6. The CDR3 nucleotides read TGCGCCAGCAGCCTATCTAGCGGGGGGTTCTACGAGCAGTACTTC. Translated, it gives CASSLSSGGFYEQYF.

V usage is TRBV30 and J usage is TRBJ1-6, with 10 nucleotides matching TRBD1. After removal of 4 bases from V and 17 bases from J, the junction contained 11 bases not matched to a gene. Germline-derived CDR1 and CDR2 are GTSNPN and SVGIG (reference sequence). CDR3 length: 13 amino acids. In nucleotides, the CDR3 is TGTGCCTGGAACTTGGGACAGGGGCAATTCGTCCACTTT. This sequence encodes CAWNLGQGQFVHF.

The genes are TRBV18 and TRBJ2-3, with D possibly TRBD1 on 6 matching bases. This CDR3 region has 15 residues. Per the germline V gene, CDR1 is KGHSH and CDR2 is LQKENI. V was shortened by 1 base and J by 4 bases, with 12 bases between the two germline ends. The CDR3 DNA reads TGTGCCAGCTCACCACTTAAGGCAGGGGCAGATACGCAGTATTTT. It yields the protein CASSPLKAGADTQYF.

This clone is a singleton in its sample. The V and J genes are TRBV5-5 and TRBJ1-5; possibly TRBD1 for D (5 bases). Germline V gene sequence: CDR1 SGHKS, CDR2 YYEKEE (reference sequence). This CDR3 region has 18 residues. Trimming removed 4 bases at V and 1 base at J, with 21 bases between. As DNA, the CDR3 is TGTGCCAGCAGCCCGGGGGACCGGCCCTACGGGAGCAATCAGCCCCAGCATTTT. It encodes CASSPGDRPYGSNQPQHF.

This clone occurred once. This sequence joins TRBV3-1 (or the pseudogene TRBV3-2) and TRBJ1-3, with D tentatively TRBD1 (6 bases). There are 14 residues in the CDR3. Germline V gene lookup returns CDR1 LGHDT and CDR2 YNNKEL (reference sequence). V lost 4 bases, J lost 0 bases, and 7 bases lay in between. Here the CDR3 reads CASSRGRSGNTIYF. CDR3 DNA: TGTGCCAGCAGCCGGGGGCGCTCTGGAAACACCATATATTTT.

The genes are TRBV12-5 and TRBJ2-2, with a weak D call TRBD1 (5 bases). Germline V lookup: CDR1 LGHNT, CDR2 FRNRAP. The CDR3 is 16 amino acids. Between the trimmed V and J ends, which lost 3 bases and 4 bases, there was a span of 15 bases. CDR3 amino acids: CASGFGVGALTGELFF. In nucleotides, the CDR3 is TGTGCTAGTGGTTTTGGGGTAGGGGCCCTCACCGGGGAGCTGTTTTTT.

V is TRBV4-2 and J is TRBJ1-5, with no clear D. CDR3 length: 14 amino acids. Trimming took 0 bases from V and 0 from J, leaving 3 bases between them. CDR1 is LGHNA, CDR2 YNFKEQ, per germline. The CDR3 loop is CASSQELSNQPQHF. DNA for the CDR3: TGTGCCAGCAGCCAAGAACTTAGCAATCAGCCCCAGCATTTT.

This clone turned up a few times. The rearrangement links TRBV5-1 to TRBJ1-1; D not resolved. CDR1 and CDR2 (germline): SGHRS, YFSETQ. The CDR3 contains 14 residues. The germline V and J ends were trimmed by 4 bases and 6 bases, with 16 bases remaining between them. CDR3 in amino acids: CASSQKTQVSEAFF. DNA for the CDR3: TGCGCCAGCAGCCAAAAAACTCAGGTCTCTGAAGCTTTCTTT.

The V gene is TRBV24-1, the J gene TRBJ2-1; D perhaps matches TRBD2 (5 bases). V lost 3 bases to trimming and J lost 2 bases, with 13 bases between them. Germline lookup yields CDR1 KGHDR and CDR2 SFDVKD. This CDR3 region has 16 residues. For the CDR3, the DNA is TGTGCCACCAGTGATATAAACCGGGGAACCTACAATGAGCAGTTCTTC. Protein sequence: CATSDINRGTYNEQFF.

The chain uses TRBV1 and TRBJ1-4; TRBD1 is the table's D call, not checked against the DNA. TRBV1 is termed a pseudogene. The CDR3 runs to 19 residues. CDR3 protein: CTSSQNPGQAFLRYEKLFF. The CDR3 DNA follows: TGCACCAGCAGCCAAAATCCGGGACAGGCATTTCTAAGGTATGAAAAACTGTTTTTT.

For the CDR3, the DNA is TGTGCCAGCAGGGGGGGGACAGGGGCCTACGAGCAGTACTTC. Translation gives CASRGGTGAYEQYF. This chain links TRBV2 with TRBJ2-7, with TRBD1 identical over 10 bases. Looked up from germline, CDR1 is SNHLY and CDR2 is FYNNEI. This CDR3 has 14 residues. Unmatched junction bases numbered 4, after V lost 6 bases and J lost 2 bases.

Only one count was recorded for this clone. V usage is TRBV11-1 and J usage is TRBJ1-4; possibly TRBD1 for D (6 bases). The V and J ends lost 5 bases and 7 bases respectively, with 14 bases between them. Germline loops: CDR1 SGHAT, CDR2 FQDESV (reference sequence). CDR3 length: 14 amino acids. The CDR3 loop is CASSTQGSSEKLFF. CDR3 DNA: TGTGCCAGCAGCACACAGGGATCGAGTGAAAAACTGTTTTTT.

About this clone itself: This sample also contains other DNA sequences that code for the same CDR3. CDR3 sequence reads: CASRAGTAYEQYF. The CDR3 DNA reads TGTGCCAGCAGAGCCGGGACAGCTTACGAGCAGTACTTC. The chain employs TRBV6-5 and TRBJ2-7; 7 nucleotides agree with TRBD1. Trimming took 6 bases from V and 4 from J; bases not matched to a gene: 6. Germline V gene lookup returns CDR1 MNHEY and CDR2 SVGAGI. The CDR3 consists of 13 residues.

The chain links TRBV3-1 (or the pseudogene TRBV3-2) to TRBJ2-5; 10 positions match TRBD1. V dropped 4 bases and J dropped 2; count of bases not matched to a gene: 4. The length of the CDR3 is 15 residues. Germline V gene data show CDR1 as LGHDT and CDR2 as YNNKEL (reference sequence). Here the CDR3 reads CASSRQGAYQETQYF. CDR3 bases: TGTGCCAGCAGCCGACAGGGGGCTTATCAAGAGACCCAGTACTTC.

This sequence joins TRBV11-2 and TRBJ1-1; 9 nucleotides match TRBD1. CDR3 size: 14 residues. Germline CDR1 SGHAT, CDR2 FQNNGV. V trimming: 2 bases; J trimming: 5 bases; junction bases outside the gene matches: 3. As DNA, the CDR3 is TGTGCCAGCAGCTTAAGACAGGGGGAGACTGAAGCTTTCTTT. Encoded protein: CASSLRQGETEAFF. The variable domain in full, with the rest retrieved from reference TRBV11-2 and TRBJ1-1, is EAGVAQSPRYKIIEKRQSVAFWCNPISGHATLYWYQQILGQGPKLLIQFQNNGVVDDSQLPKDRFSAERLKGVDSTLKIQPAKLEDSAVYLCASSLRQGETEAFFGQGTRLTVV.

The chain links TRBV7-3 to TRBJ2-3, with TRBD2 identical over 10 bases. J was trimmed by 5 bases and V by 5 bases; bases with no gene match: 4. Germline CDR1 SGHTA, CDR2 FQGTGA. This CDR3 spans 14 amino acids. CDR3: CASSGAGGKDTQYF. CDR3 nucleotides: TGTGCCAGCAGCGGAGCGGGGGGGAAAGATACGCAGTATTTT.

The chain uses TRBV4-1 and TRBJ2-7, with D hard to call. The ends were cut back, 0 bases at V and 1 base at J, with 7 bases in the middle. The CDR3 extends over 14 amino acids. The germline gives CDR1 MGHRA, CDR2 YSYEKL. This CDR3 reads CASSQDRESYEQYF. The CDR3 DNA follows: TGCGCCAGCAGCCAAGATCGCGAATCCTACGAGCAGTACTTC.

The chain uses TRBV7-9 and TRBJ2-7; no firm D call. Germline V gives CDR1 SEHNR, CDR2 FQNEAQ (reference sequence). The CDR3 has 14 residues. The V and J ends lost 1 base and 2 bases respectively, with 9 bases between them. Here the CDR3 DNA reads TGTGCCAGCAGCTTAGGGCTGCGGCCCTACGAGCAGTACTTC. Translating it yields CASSLGLRPYEQYF.

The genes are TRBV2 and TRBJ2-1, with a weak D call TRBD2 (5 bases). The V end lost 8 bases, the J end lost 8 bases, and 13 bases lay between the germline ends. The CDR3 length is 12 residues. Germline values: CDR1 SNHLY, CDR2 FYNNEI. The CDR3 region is CASGLTGDEQFF. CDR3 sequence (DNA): TGTGCCAGCGGACTCACTGGGGATGAGCAGTTCTTC.

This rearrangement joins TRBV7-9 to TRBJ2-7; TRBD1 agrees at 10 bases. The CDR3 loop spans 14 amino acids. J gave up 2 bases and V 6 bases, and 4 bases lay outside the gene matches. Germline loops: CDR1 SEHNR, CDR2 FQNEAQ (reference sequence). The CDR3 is CASSLDRGTYEQYF. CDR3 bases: TGTGCCAGCAGTCTGGACAGGGGGACCTACGAGCAGTACTTC. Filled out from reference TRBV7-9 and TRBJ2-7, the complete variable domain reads DTGVSQNPRHKITKRGQNVTFRCDPISEHNRLYWYRQTLGQGPEFLTYFQNEAQLEKSRLLSDRFSAERPKGSFSTLEIQRTEQGDSAMYLCASSLDRGTYEQYFGPGTRLTVT.

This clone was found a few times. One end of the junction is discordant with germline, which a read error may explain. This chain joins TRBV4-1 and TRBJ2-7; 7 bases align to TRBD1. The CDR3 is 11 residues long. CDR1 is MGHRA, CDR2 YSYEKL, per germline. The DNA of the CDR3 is TGCGCCAGCAGCCAAGGAGGGGGCCTCTCCTTC. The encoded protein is CASSQGGGLSF.

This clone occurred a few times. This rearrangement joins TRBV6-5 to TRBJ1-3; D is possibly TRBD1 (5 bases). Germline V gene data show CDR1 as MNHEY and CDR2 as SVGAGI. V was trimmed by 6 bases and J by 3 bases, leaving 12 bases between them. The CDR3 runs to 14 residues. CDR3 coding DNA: TGTGCCAGCAGCTTGGACATGGGTGGAAACACCATATATTTT. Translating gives CASSLDMGGNTIYF.

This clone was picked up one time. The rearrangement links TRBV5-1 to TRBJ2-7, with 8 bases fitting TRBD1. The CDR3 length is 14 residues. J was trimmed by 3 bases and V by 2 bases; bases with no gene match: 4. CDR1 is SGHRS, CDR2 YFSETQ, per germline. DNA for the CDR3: TGCGCCAGCAGCTTTGGACAGGGTAACTACGAGCAGTACTTC. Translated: CASSFGQGNYEQYF.

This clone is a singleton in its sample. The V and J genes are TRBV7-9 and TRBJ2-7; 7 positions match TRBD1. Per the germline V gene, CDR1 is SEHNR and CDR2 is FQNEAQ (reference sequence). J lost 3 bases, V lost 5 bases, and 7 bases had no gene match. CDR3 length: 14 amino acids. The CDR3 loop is CASSPGTDIYEQYF. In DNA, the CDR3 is TGTGCCAGCAGCCCAGGGACAGACATCTACGAGCAGTACTTC.

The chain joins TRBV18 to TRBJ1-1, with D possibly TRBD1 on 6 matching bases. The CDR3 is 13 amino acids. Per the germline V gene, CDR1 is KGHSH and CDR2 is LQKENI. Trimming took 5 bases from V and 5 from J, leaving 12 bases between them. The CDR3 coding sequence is TGTGCCAGCTCATCACTACAGGGAACTGAAGCTTTCTTT. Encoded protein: CASSSLQGTEAFF.

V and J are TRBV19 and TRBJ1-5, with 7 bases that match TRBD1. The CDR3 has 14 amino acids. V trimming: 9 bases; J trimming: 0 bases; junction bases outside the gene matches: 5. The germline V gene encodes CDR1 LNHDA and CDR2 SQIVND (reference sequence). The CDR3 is CASRQGYSNQPQHF. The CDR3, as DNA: TGTGCCAGCCGACAGGGCTATAGCAATCAGCCCCAGCATTTT. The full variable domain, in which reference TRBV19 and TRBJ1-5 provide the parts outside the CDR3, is DGGITQSPKYLFRKEGQNVTLSCEQNLNHDAMYWYRQDPGQGLRLIYYSQIVNDFQKGDIAEGYSVSREKKESFPLTVTSAQKNPTAFYLCASRQGYSNQPQHFGDGTRLSIL.

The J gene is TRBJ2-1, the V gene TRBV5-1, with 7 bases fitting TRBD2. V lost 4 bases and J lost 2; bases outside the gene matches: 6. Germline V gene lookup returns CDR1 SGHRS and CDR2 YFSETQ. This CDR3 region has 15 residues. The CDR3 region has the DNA TGCGCCAGCAGCCTACTAGCGCAAGCCTACAATGAGCAGTTCTTC. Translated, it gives CASSLLAQAYNEQFF.

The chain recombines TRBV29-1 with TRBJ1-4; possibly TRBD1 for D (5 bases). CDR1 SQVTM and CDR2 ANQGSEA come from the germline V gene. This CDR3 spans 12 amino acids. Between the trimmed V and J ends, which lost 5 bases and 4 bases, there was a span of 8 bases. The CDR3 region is CSVSDSNEKLFF. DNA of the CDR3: TGCAGCGTTTCCGACAGTAATGAAAAACTGTTTTTT.

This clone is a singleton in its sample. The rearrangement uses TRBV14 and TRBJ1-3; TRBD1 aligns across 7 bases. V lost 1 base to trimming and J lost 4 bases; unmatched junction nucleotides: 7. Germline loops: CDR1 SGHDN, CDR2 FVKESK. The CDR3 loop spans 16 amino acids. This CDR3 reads CASSQGDRVGGNTIYF. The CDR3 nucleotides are TGTGCCAGCAGCCAAGGAGACAGGGTAGGAGGAAACACCATATATTTT.